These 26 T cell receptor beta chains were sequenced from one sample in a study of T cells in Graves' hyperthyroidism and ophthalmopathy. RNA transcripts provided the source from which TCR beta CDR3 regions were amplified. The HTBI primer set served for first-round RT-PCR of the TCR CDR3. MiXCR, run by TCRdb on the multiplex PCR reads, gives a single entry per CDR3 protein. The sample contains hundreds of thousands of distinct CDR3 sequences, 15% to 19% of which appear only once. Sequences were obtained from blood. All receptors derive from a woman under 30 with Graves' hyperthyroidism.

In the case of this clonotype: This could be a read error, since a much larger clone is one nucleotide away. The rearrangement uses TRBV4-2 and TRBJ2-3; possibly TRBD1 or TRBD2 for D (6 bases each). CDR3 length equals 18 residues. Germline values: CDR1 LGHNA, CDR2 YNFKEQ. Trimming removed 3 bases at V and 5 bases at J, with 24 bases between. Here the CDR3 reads CASSQTGVGELGGDTQYF. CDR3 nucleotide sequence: TGTGCCAGCAGCCAGACGGGGGTGGGGGAGCTAGGGGGAGATACGCAGTATTTT.

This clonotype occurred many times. CDR3: CASSYQGDYGYTF. For the CDR3, the DNA is TGTGCCAGCAGTTACCAAGGGGACTATGGCTACACCTTC. The genes are TRBV6-5 and TRBJ1-2; D may be TRBD1 (5 bases). The V gene's germline CDR1 is MNHEY and CDR2 SVGAGI. Trimming removed 2 bases at V and 3 bases at J, with 7 bases between. The CDR3 covers 13 residues.

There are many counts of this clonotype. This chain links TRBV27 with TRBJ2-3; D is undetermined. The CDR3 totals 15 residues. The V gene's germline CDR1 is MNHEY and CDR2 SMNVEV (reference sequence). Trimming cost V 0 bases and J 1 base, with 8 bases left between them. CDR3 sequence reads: CASSLSPIRTDTQYF. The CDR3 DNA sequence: TGTGCCAGCAGTTTATCCCCCATTCGCACAGATACGCAGTATTTT.

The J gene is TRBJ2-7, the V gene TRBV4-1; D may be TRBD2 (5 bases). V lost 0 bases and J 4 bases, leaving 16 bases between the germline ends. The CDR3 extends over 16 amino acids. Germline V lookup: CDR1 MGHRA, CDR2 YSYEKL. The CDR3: CASSQDRGTGIYEQYF. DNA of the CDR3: TGCGCCAGCAGCCAAGATCGCGGCACCGGGATATACGAGCAGTACTTC.

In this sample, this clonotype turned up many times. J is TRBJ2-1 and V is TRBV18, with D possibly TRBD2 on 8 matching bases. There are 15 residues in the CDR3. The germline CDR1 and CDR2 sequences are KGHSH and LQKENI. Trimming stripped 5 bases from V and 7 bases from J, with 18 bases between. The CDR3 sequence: CASSSREGARNEQFF. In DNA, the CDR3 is TGTGCCAGCTCATCCCGGGAGGGGGCGAGAAATGAGCAGTTCTTC.

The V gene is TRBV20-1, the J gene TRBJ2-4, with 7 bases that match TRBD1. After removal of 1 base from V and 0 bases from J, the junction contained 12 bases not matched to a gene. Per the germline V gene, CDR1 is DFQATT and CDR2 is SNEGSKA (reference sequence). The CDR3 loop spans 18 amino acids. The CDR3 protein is CSARAGTVRSLAKNIQYF. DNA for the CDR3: TGCAGTGCTAGAGCCGGGACAGTTCGGTCTCTAGCCAAAAACATTCAGTACTTC.

CDR3 loop: CASSLVQGAPLGGYTF. The CDR3 region has the DNA TGTGCCAGCAGCTTGGTACAGGGGGCTCCCCTGGGAGGCTACACCTTC. The chain recombines TRBV5-4 with TRBJ1-2; 9 nucleotides align to TRBD1. Looked up from germline, CDR1 is SGHNT and CDR2 is YYREEE (reference sequence). The CDR3 is 16 amino acids. The J segment lost 8 bases and the V segment lost 0 bases, leaving 11 bases of the junction unmatched.

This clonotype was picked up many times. CDR3 sequence (DNA): TGCAGCGTTTCGACGCTCCTATACACAGATACGCAGTATTTT. Encoded protein: CSVSTLLYTDTQYF. V usage is TRBV29-1 and J usage is TRBJ2-3; no clear D. The CDR3 runs 14 residues. Germline values: CDR1 SQVTM, CDR2 ANQGSEA. V lost 5 bases and J 2 bases, leaving 14 bases between the germline ends.

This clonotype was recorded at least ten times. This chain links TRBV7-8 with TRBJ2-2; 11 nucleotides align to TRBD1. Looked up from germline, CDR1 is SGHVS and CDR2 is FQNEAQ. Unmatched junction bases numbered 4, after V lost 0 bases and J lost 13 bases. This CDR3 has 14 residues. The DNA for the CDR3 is TGTGCCAGCAGCTTAGCGGGGGACAGGGGGTGGCTGTTTTTT. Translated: CASSLAGDRGWLFF.

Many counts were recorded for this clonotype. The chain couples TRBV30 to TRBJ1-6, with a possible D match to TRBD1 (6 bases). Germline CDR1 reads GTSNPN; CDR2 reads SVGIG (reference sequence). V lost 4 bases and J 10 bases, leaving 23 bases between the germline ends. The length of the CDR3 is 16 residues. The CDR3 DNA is TGTGCCTGGACCACCACCCCGGACAGAGTCAGGTCACCCCTCCACTTT. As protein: CAWTTTPDRVRSPLHF.

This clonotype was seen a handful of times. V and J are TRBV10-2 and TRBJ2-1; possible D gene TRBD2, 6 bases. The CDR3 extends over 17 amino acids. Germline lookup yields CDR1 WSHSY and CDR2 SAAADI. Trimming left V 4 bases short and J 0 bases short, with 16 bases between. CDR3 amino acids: CASSVPGLFDSYNEQFF. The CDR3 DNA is TGCGCCAGCAGTGTCCCGGGACTCTTTGACTCCTACAATGAGCAGTTCTTC.

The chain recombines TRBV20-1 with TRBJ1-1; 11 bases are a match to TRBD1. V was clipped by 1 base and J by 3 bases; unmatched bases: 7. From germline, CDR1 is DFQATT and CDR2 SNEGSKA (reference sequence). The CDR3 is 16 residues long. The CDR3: CSARAGTGGGDTEAFF. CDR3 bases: TGCAGTGCTAGAGCCGGGACAGGGGGTGGGGACACTGAAGCTTTCTTT.

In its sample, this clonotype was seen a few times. The CDR3 nucleotides read TGTGCCAGCAGTTCTGGGGATCGGAGAGCCCTTGGAAATTCACCCCTCCACTTT. Translation: CASSSGDRRALGNSPLHF. The chain uses TRBV27 and TRBJ1-6; D gene uncertain. Germline values: CDR1 MNHEY, CDR2 SMNVEV (reference sequence). The CDR3 loop spans 18 amino acids. V lost 4 bases and J lost 7, with 23 bases in between.

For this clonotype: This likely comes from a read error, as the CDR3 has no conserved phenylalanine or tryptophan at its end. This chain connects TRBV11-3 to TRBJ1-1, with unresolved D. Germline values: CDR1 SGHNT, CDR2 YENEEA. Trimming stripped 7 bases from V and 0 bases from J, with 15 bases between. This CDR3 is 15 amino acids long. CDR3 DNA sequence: TGTGCCAGCACCTCGAGATCTAGGGTGAACACTGAAGCTTTCCTT. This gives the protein CASTSRSRVNTEAFL.

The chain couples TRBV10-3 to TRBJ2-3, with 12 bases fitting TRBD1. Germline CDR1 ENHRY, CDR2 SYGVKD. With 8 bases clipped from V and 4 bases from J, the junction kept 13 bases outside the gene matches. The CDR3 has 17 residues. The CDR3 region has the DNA TGTGCCATCGCCTTACCCCGGGACAGGGGGCGAGCAGATACGCAGTATTTT. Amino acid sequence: CAIALPRDRGRADTQYF.

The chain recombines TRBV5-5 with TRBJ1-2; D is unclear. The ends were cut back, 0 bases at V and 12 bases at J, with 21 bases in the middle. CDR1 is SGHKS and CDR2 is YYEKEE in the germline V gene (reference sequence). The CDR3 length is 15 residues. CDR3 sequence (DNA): TGTGCCAGCAGCTTGGAGTGGGGAAATACCTATAGCCACACCTTC. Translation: CASSLEWGNTYSHTF.

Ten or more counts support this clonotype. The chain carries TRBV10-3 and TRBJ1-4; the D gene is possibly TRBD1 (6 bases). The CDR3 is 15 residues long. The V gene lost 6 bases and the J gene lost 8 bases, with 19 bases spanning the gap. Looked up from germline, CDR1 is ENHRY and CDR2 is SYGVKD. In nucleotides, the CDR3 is TGTGCCATCAGCGGCGAGGGGGGCGCAGGAGAAAAACTGTTTTTT. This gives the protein CAISGEGGAGEKLFF.

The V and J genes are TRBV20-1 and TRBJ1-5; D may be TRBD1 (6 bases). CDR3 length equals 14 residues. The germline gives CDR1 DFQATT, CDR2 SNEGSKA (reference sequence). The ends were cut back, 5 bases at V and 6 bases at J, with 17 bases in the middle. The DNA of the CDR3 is TGCAGTGCTGAAACAGGGATGGCGGGTCAGCCCCAGCATTTT. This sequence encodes CSAETGMAGQPQHF.

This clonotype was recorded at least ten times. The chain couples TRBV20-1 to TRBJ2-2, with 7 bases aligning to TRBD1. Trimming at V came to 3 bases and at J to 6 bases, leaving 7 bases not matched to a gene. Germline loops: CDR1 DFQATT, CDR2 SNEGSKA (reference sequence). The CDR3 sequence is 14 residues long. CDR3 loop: CSASSGQDSGELFF. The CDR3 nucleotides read TGCAGTGCTAGTAGTGGACAGGATTCCGGGGAGCTGTTTTTT.

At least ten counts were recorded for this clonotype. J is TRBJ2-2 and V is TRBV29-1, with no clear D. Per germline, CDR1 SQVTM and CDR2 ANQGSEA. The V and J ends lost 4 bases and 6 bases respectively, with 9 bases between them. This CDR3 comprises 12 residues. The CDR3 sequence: CSVVSSAGELFF. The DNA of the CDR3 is TGCAGCGTTGTAAGTTCCGCCGGGGAGCTGTTTTTT.

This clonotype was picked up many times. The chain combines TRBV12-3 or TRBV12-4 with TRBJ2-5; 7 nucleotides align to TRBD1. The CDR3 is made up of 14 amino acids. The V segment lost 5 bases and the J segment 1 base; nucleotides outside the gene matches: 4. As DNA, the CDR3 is TGTGCCAGCAGTCACCACAGGGGCCAAGAGACCCAGTACTTC. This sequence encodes CASSHHRGQETQYF.

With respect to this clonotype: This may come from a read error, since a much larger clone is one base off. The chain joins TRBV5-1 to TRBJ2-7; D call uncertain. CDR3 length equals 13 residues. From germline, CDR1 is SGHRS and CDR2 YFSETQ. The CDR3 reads CASSLVPGYEQCF. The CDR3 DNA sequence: TGCGCCAGCAGCTTGGTGCCAGGCTACGAGCAGTGCTTC.

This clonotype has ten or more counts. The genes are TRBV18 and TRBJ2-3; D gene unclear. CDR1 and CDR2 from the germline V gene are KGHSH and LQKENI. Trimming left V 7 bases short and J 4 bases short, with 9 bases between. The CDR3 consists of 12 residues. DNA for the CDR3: TGTGCCAGCTTCCGTGAGGCAGATACGCAGTATTTT. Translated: CASFREADTQYF.

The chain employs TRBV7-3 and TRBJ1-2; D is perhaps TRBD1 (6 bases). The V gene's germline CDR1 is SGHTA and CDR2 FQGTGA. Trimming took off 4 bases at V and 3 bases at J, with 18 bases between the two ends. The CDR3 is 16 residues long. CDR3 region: CASSSNFGGADYGYTF. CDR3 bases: TGTGCCAGCAGCTCCAATTTTGGGGGGGCCGACTATGGCTACACCTTC.

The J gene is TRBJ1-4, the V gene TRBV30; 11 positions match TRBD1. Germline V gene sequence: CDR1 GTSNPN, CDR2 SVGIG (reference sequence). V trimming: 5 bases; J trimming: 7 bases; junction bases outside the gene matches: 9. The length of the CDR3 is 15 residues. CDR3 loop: CAWRFPGQGGEKLFF. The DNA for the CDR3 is TGTGCCTGGCGCTTCCCGGGACAGGGGGGTGAAAAACTGTTTTTT.

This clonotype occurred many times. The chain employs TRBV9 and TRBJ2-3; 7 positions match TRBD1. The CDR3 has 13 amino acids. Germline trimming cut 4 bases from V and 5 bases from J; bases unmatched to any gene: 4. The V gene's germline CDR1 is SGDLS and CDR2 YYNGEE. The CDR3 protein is CASSFRQGDTQYF. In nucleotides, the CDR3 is TGTGCCAGCAGCTTCAGACAGGGAGATACGCAGTATTTT.